Sequencing of this TCR beta chain was carried out in a study of human versus mouse CDR3 diversity and MHC coevolution. The study's findings and limits: Roughly 6 MHC II alleles selected the human T cells. By iCHAO1, human TCR beta clonotypes numbered 1.5 million to 2 million, the most.

Generated by immunoSEQ multiplex PCR, the TCRdb table keeps only in-frame clones and is missing some. The table records about 80,000 clones, 90% to 95% of them present only once. In the case of this clone: Its antigen is currently unknown.

Germline CDR1 reads SGHTA; CDR2 reads FQGNSA. This CDR3 spans 15 amino acids. Trimming cost V 5 bases and J 1 base; bases outside gene matches: 5. This receptor was obtained from a person aged 30-69 years in good health. This chain joins TRBV7-2 and TRBJ1-1; TRBD1 agrees at 9 bases. Sequencing was performed on naive CD4+ T cells from blood. This sample's subset: CD45RO-negative CD62L-positive naive CD4 T cells. The CDR3: CASSTRQGGNTEAFF. The CDR3 nucleotides are TGTGCCAGCAGCACACGACAGGGGGGGAACACTGAAGCTTTCTTT.